This paragraph covers one T cell receptor (beta chain) sequence. The sample is drawn from a study of blood T cell repertoires in COVID-19. The wider study: Samples came from the United States, Italy and Spain, spanning acute and convalescent COVID-19. PBMCs, B-cell-depleted T cells, or T cells provided the cDNA or gDNA that made up the material.

The germline V and J ends were trimmed by 2 bases and 7 bases, with 9 bases remaining between them. The CDR3 contains 13 residues. The germline V gene encodes CDR1 MRHNA and CDR2 SNTAGT. Per the study methods: Reference gene primers were amplified, and this amplification served to estimate nucleated cell counts. Profiling relied on immunoSEQ multiplex PCR, and the TCRdb table lists in-frame clones only, not all of them. That table supplies the V and J calls and clone size; D and trimming were determined from the DNA. The sample consists of some 50,000 clones, under 95% of them appearing once. Sequenced sample: peripheral blood. The clonotype was recovered from a man in his sixties or seventies with active COVID-19. The chain couples TRBV6-4 to TRBJ1-5; a weak D match, TRBD1 (5 bases). In DNA form, the CDR3 reads TGTGCCAGCAGTGACGGGAGGGGACAGCCCCAGCATTTT. This translates into CASSDGRGQPQHF.